This TCR beta chain was sequenced in a study of metastatic and nonmetastatic thyroid tumors. Study details: Peripheral blood and tumor or nodule samples from malignant and benign thyroid patients were compared.

Per the study methods: A classifier of distant metastasis in papillary thyroid cancer was built from CDR3 differences (across clinicopathological groups). TCRdb re-processed the PCR reads through MiXCR. In this record, the V and J calls reflect TCRdb's handling and not the investigators' own analysis. The profile shows some 30,000 clones, roughly a tenth of them singletons. This CDR3 region has 19 residues. The germline V gene encodes CDR1 SGHRS and CDR2 YFSETQ. Trimming cost V 0 bases and J 5 bases; bases outside gene matches: 11. Every patient underwent thyroid surgery untreated. This clone occurred many times. A read error may be the cause here, since a much bigger clone is one base away.

The sequenced sample was blood. The TCR was taken from a female donor with papillary thyroid cancer or a benign thyroid nodule (not recorded which). Some clones in this sample may be carry-over from other donors' samples. V gene TRBV5-1 combines with J gene TRBJ2-2; TRBD1 aligns across 12 bases. The chain's CDR3 is CASSLATLGTGGATGELFF. CDR3 coding DNA: TGCGCCAGCAGCTTGGCCACCCTCGGGACAGGGGGCGCAACCGGGGAGCTGTTTTTT.